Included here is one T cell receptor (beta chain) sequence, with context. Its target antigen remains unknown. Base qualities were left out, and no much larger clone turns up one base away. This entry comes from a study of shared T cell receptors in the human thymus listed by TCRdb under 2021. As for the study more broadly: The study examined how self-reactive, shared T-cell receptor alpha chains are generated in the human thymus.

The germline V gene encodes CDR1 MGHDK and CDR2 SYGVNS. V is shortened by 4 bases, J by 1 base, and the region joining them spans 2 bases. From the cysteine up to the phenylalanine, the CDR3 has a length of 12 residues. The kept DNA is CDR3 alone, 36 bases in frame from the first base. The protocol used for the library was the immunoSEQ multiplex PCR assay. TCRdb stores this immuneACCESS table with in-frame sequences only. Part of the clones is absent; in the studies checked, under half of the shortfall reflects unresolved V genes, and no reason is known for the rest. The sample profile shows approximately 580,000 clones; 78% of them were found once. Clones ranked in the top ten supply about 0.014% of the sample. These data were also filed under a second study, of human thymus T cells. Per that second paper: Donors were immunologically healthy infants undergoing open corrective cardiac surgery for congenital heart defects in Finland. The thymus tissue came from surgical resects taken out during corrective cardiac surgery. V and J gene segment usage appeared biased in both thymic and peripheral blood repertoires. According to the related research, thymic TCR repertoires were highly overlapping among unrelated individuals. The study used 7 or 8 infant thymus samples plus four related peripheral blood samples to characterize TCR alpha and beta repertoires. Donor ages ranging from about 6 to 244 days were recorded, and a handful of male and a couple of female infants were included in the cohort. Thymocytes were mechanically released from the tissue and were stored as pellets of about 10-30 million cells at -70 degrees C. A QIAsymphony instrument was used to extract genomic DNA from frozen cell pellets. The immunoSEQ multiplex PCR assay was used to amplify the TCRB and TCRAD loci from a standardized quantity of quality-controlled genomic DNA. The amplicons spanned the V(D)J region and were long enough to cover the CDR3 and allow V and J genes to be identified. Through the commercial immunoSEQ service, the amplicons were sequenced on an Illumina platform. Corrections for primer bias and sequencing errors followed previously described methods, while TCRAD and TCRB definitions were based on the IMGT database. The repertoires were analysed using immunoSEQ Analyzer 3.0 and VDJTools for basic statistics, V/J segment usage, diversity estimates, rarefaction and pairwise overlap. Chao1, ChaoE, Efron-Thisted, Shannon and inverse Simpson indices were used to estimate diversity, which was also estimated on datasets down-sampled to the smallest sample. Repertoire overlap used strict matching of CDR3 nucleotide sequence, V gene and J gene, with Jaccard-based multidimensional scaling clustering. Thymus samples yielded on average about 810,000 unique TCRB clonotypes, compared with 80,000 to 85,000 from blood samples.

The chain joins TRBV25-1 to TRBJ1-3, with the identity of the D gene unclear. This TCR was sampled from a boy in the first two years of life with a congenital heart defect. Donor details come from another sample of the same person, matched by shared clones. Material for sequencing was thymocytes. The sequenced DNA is TGTGCCAGCAGTGTATCTGGAAACACCATATATTTT. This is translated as CASSVSGNTIYF.